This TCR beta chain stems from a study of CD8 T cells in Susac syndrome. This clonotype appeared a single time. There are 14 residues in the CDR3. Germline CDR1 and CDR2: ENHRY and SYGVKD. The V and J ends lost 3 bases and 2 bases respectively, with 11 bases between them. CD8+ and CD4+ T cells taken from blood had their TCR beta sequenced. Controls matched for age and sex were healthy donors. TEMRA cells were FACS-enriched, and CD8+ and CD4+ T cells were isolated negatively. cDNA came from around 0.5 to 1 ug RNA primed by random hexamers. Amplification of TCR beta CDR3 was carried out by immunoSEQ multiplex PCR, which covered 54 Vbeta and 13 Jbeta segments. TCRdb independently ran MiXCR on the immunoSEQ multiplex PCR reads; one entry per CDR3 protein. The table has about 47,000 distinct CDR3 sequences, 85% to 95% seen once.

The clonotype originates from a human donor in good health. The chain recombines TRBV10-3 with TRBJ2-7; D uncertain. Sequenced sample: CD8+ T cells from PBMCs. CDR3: CAISEVPNTYEQYF. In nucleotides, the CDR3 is TGTGCCATCAGTGAAGTTCCAAATACCTACGAGCAGTACTTC.